This record concerns one TCR beta chain sequence. This receptor's antigen is unknown. It has no much larger one-base neighbor in the sample; base qualities were not kept. Library method: the immunoSEQ multiplex PCR assay. For the multiplex PCR, a mixture combining 60 forward primers for TCR Vbeta segments and 13 reverse primers for TCR Jbeta segments was used. The CDR3 region of rearranged TCR beta genes was amplified from genomic DNA with a multiplex PCR assay. The Illumina HiSeq System was used to sequence the amplified TCR beta libraries as 87-base-pair reads. The paper's data handling went like this. A later analysis counted approximately 74 million unique TCR beta chains across the 670 or so repertoires, and roughly 11 million of these chains were shared by at least two donors. To remove PCR and sequencing errors, raw reads were error-corrected and collapsed into unique sequences using a nearest-neighbor algorithm that merged closely related sequences. To assign V, D and J gene segments, CDR3 sequences were aligned to IMGT reference sequences. Each retained sequence needed at least a six-nucleotide match to both a V gene segment and a J gene segment. A rearrangement counted as productive if the CDR3 had no stop codons and remained in frame with V and J, and every other rearrangement counted as non-productive. Following IMGT convention, CDR3 was defined as the stretch from the second conserved V-encoded cysteine to the conserved J-encoded phenylalanine. The earlier analysis of around 640 of the donors excluded sequences that lacked an unambiguous match to a single V gene segment. In an earlier analysis of some 590 of the donors, a V segment was called functional when productive rearrangements were above 56.7%, and segregating when the standard deviation between donors exceeded 5%. To diagnose cytomegalovirus status from the catalog of TCR beta chain sequences, a statistical classification framework was built. In a later analysis, TCR nucleotide sequences were compared against IMGT/GENE-DB human TR gene sequences so that V and J genes could be assigned. In a later analysis, CDR3 sequences and most-parsimonious VDJ recombination scenarios were assigned using the TCRdist pipeline. In a later analysis, each TCR beta chain was defined by its CDR3 amino acid sequence together with its V-gene family, and reads lacking a unique V-gene family were excluded. As a way to deal with suspected cross-contamination and a sequencing artifact, a later analysis dropped 450 to 600 nucleotide sequences that were highly shared and had low generation probability. In a later analysis, a clonal expansion index was calculated for each public chain from normalized within-repertoire ranks of inferred template counts. In a later analysis, generation probabilities were computed using a VDJ recombination model fitted to out-of-frame rearrangements, and the results were checked against IGoR. In a later analysis, hypergeometric tests were used to score TCR-TCR, TCR-HLA and TCR-CMV co-occurrence, with a repertoire-size bias correction applied to TCR pairs. In a later analysis, false discovery rates were estimated by permuting HLA or CMV assignments 20 times. In a later analysis, co-occurring TCRs were grouped using DBSCAN, and TCRdist sequence similarity was added for clustering within HLA-allele-positive subsets. Co-occurrence clustering excluded repertoires with fewer than 30,000 or more than 120,000 public chains, plus five with anomalous nucleotide sharing. TCRdb obtained this table from immuneACCESS and retained in-frame rearrangements with V and J assigned. These tables miss some clones; where compared with another copy, unresolved V genes account for less than half of the shortfall, and the remainder is unexplained. V and J calls and clone size are copied from that table; D and trimming were computed from the DNA. This sample has some 150,000 clones in its table, and about 61% of those were observed once. The top ten constitute 2% to 3% of the sample.

This sample was taken from a study of cytomegalovirus exposure and HLA in healthy donors (dated by TCRdb to 2016 to 2017). Some background on the complete study: According to an earlier analysis of several hundred of the donors, about 190 million T cells yielded 100 million or so unique TCR beta sequences and 250 to 350 Gb of sequence data. Every discovery cohort repertoire had been produced on one sequencing platform. A separate validation cohort of about 110 different subjects was used in addition to the roughly 670-subject first cohort. An earlier analysis of fewer than 700 of the donors applied high-throughput TCR beta sequencing to assess whether each TCR beta V gene segment acted as functional or pseudogenic. Donor age, sex, ethnicity and CMV serostatus were compiled alongside the repertoire data. Among the approximately 420 genotyped donors, around 81% belonged to the genetic ancestry cluster associated with self-reported Caucasian donors. In a later genetic analysis, genome-wide SNP genotypes for about three fifths of the roughly 670 donors were used, and that subset was treated as a discovery cohort. Five DR-DQ haplotypes were treated as single units for association and clustering because of strong linkage in the cohort. The study combined high-throughput TCR immunosequencing, statistical association of individual TCRs with disease status, and machine learning to predict cytomegalovirus infection status. Approximately 330 gigabases of sequencing data and approximately 92 million unique TCR sequences made up an early release that covered approximately 650 HLA-typed donors. The study aimed to test whether cataloging public T cell receptors could reveal signatures of past pathogen exposure. Typing coverage varied by locus: roughly 620-630 donors for A, B, C, DRB1 and DQB1; under 550 for DQA1; nearly 610 for DPA1; under 490 for DPB1. Both class I and class II loci were covered by HLA typing, at four-digit resolution. The study profiled the T cell repertoires of under 700 subjects by immunosequencing and related them to cytomegalovirus serostatus. Across some 400 genotyped donors of the cohort, an average of about 240,000 unique TCR beta nucleotide sequences per donor were sequenced, and roughly 20% of those sequences were non-productive. A later analysis re-examined previously published TCR beta repertoires from just over 650 donors and added high-resolution HLA genotyping to investigate patterns of TCR occurrence. In the later analysis, no new phenotypic data were used to find candidate immune exposures; instead, reliance was placed on TCR beta sequences and their occurrence across donors.

Findings and caveats that apply to the study as a whole: In both the original and validation cohorts, the classifier was reported to diagnose cytomegalovirus status with high specificity and sensitivity. Because some donors lacked HLA typing at each locus, the association tests relied only on the typed subset. Linkage disequilibrium might explain the correlated functional status among segregating V segments, but an unknown experimental factor could not be ruled out. In a later genetic analysis, fewer N-insertions in productive TCRs were reported among donors in an Asian-associated ancestry cluster than the roughly 700-donor mean. Most CMV-associated TCR beta chains appeared to be HLA-restricted in a later analysis, and the HLA associations seemed to be driven largely by CMV exposure. According to a later analysis, TCR association rates differed among HLA loci, with DRB1 alleles showing the most associated TCRs and HLA-C alleles showing the fewest. According to a later analysis, parvovirus B19, influenza, CMV and Epstein-Barr virus appeared linked to several top co-occurrence clusters. According to the authors, the approach could potentially be generalized to other disease states and immunological phenotypes. Over 15 rarely observed V segments, including chromosome 9 orphons, were excluded from the earlier analysis of a few hundred of the donors because counts were too low. Specific HLA alleles were associated with some 15,000 TCR beta sequences at a false discovery rate of 0.05 in a later analysis. Broadly in line with IMGT annotations, most TCR beta V segments showed up in productive rearrangements about 90% or about 30% of the time in an earlier analysis of 587 of the donors. The presence/absence analyses assumed that sequencing depth was roughly uniform across donors, and that assumption may not be true. CMV serostatus was the only immune exposure information available for the cohort. A cluster of highly shared sequence variants was judged likely to be a technical artifact of the sequencing pipeline. V-gene and J-gene trimming of TCR beta chains was associated with a missense DCLRE1C variant in a later genetic analysis, and the association was replicated in an independent cohort. In a later analysis, HLA-associated TCR beta chains showed more clonal expansion and lower generation probabilities than non-associated chains that were equally common. A total of 164 TCR beta chains were listed by the study as associated with cytomegalovirus. In vitro tests confirmed that three of the cytomegalovirus-associated TCR beta chains recognize cytomegalovirus antigens. A further reported finding was that TCR beta sequences accurately predicted the HLA-A and HLA-B alleles for most subjects in the first cohort. When HLA alleles, especially DR and DQ, strongly co-occurred, attributing TCR associations to individual alleles was difficult. In this cohort, only TCR beta chains were sequenced, and detectable features were limited by the absence of alpha or paired-chain data. Most TCR sequences were observed very rarely across donors, whereas some public TCRs were present in many individuals.

In total, roughly 710 healthy bone marrow donors made up the cohort. At the time of sampling, all cohort members were nominally healthy, though unrecorded immune exposures were likely present. The donor tested CMV seronegative, placing the donor among the 350 to 400 seronegative members of the cohort. Each donor provided a peripheral blood sample, and peripheral blood mononuclear cells were used for TCR beta sequencing. Genomic DNA was extracted from the blood cell samples with the Qiagen DNeasy Blood Extraction Kit. The receptor was derived from a woman between 35 and 50 years old in good health and CMV-seronegative. The sample consisted of PBMCs.

The nucleotide sequence reads as follows: TGCGCCAGCAGCTTGGCCCAGCGGGGGCCTACAGATACGCAGTATTTT. This yields the protein CASSLAQRGPTDTQYF. Here the chain combines TRBV5-1 and TRBJ2-3, with TRBD2 identical over 8 junction bases. CDR1 and CDR2 are drawn from the germline V gene: SGHRS, YFSETQ. Including the terminal cysteine and phenylalanine, the CDR3 comprises 16 residues. Kept here is only the CDR3 DNA, which spans 48 bases and is read in frame from base 1. V and J are trimmed by 0 bases and 3 bases, and the gene matches miss 6 bases of the junction.